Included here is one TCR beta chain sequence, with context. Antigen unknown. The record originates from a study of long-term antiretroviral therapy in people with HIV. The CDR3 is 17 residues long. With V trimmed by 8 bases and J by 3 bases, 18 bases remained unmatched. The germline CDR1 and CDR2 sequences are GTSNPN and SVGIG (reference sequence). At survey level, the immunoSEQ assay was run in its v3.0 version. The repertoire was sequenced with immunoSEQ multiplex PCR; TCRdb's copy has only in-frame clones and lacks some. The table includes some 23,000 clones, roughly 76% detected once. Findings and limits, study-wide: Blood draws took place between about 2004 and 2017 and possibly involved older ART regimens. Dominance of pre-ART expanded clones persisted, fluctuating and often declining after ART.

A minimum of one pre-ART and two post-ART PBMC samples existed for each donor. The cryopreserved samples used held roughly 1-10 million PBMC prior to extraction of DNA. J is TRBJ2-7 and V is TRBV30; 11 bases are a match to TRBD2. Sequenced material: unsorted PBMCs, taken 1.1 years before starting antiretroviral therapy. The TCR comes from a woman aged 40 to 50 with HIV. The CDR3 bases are TGTGCCCCACCCCCCGGGACTAGCGGCTTGCCCCTCTACGAGCAGTACTTC. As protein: CAPPPGTSGLPLYEQYF.